This TCR beta chain was captured in a study of blood T cell repertoires in COVID-19. As handled by the study authors: The authors estimated nucleated cell counts from reference gene primer amplification. Generated by immunoSEQ multiplex PCR, the TCRdb table keeps only in-frame clones and is missing some. The V and J calls and clone size come from that table; D and trimming were worked out from the DNA. The sample gives roughly 500,000 clones, 88% of which show up once; 1.5% to 2% is in the top ten. The CDR3 contains 14 residues. V lost 4 bases to trimming and J lost 3 bases, with 14 bases between them. The germline gives CDR1 SGDLS, CDR2 YYNGEE.

Sequencing was carried out using PBMCs or T cells enriched from blood (not recorded which). The source is a middle-aged woman who had recovered from COVID-19. The chain recombines TRBV9 with TRBJ2-7; the D gene is possibly TRBD1 (6 bases). CDR3: CASSPSDRNYEQYF. The CDR3 DNA reads TGTGCCAGCAGCCCATCGGACAGAAACTACGAGCAGTACTTC.